These T cell receptor beta chains were read from a single sample in a study of OX40 agonist ivuxolimab in advanced cancers. The table came from immunoSEQ multiplex PCR; TCRdb's copy has only in-frame clones and leaves some out. The sample carries approximately 67,000 clones, approximately 90% recorded once. Sample: CD4+ or CD8+ T cells sorted from blood, taken in a trial of the OX40 agonist ivuxolimab. Every receptor here comes from an adult with an advanced solid tumor such as melanoma, head and neck, liver or kidney cancer. The CDR3 runs from the conserved cysteine through the conserved F or W. The D gene is left open where the match is weak.

V gene	D gene	J gene	CDR3 protein
TRBV25-1	-	TRBJ1-2	CASLRAGINYGYTF
TRBV18	TRBD2	TRBJ2-3	CASSPPKLAASTDTQYF
TRBV7-9	-	TRBJ2-2	CASSSRFGSRAGELFF
TRBV11-3	TRBD2	TRBJ2-1	CASSLDPSGTKFF
TRBV5-8	-	TRBJ2-1	CANNRDSYNEQFF
TRBV7-2	TRBD2	TRBJ2-7	CASSSGTSGYEQYF
TRBV28	-	TRBJ2-3	CASSLVGSTQYF
TRBV7-6	-	TRBJ1-1	CASSLEAGRNTEAFF
TRBV11-2	-	TRBJ1-1	CASSFFGFGTEAFF
TRBV4-1	TRBD1	TRBJ2-7	CASRTDRGINYEQYF
TRBV11-3	-	TRBJ2-7	CASSLSGVRTEQYF
TRBV11-2	-	-	CASSLVNEQYF
TRBV6-6	-	TRBJ2-3	CASSTTDSLFNTQYF
TRBV2	-	TRBJ2-3	CASNADTQYF
TRBV4-3	-	-	CASSQEPGGLAYEQYF
TRBV19	TRBD2	TRBJ2-3	CASSRDWREYDTQYF
TRBV4-2	-	TRBJ2-1	CASSRRREAPYNEQFF
TRBV7-3	-	TRBJ2-3	CASSFEGASDTQYF
TRBV5-4	-	TRBJ2-3	CASSSRPDWGEGDTQYF
TRBV2	TRBD2	TRBJ2-7	CASRRSGSGSYEQYF
TRBV5-1	-	TRBJ2-7	CASSFSDEQYF
TRBV4-1	-	TRBJ1-3	CASSQEAARGGNTIYF
TRBV6-1	TRBD1	TRBJ2-3	CASSGGTGGLDTQYF
TRBV10-2	-	TRBJ2-7	CASSLQWGVAQLF
TRBV27	TRBD1	TRBJ2-7	CASSLSPGTGAYEQYF
TRBV7-2	-	TRBJ2-2	CASSTGTANTGELFF
TRBV18	-	TRBJ2-3	CASSPSRDTDTQYF
TRBV5-1	TRBD2	TRBJ2-1	CASSWAAGGYNEQFF
TRBV6-1	-	TRBJ2-7	CASTPVWAASYEQYF
TRBV7-3	TRBD2	TRBJ2-3	CASSSSGLAGGPPQYF
TRBV4-1	TRBD1	TRBJ1-1	CASSPPRRTGGTEAFF
TRBV6-5	TRBD1	TRBJ2-6	CASSWGQGMANVLTF
TRBV6-5	TRBD2	TRBJ2-7	CASRPSGRLYEQYF
TRBV11-2	TRBD2	TRBJ2-1	CASSLDGLAGGNEQFF
TRBV4-1	-	TRBJ2-3	CASSQEGWPGTDTQYF
TRBV18	-	TRBJ2-3	CASSPPAGLGTDTQYF
TRBV29-1	TRBD1	TRBJ1-6	CSVAGAGTGSSPLHF
TRBV7-9	-	TRBJ1-4	CASSSQGTTNEKLFF
TRBV2	TRBD1	TRBJ1-1	CASSRDSANTEAFF